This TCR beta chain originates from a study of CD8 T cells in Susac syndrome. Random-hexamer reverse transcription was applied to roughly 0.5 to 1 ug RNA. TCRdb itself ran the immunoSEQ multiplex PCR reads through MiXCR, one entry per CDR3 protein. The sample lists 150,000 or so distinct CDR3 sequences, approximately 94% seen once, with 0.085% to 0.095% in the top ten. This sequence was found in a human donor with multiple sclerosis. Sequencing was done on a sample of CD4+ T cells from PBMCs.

This chain's CDR3 is CASSFSGRDDEQFF. DNA for the CDR3: TGTGCCAGCAGTTTTAGCGGGAGGGACGATGAGCAGTTCTTC. J is TRBJ2-1 and V is TRBV12-3 or TRBV12-4; 11 nucleotides match TRBD2. Trimming took 3 bases from V and 8 from J; bases not matched to a gene: 3. This CDR3 is 14 amino acids long.